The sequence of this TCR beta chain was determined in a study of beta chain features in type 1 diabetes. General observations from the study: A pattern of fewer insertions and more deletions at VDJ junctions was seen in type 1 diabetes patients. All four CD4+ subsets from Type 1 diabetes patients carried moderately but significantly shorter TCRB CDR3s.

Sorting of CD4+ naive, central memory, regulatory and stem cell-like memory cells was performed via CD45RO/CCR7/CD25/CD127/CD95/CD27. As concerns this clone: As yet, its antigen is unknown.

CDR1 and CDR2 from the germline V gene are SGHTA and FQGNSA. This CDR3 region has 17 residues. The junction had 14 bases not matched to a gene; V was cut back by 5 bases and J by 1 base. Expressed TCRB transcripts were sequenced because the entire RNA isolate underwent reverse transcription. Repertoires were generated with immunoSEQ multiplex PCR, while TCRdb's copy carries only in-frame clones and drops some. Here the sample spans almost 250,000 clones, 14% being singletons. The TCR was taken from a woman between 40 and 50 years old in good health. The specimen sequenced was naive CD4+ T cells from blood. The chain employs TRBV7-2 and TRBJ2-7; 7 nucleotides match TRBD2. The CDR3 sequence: CASSVTRRAGLSYEQYF. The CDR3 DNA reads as TGTGCCAGCAGCGTAACACGGCGAGCGGGGCTGTCCTACGAGCAGTACTTC. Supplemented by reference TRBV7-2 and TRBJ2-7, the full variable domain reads GAGVSQSPSNKVTEKGKDVELRCDPISGHTALYWYRQSLGQGLEFLIYFQGNSAPDKSGLPSDRFSAERTGGSVSTLTIQRTQQEDSAVYLCASSVTRRAGLSYEQYFGPGTRLTVT.